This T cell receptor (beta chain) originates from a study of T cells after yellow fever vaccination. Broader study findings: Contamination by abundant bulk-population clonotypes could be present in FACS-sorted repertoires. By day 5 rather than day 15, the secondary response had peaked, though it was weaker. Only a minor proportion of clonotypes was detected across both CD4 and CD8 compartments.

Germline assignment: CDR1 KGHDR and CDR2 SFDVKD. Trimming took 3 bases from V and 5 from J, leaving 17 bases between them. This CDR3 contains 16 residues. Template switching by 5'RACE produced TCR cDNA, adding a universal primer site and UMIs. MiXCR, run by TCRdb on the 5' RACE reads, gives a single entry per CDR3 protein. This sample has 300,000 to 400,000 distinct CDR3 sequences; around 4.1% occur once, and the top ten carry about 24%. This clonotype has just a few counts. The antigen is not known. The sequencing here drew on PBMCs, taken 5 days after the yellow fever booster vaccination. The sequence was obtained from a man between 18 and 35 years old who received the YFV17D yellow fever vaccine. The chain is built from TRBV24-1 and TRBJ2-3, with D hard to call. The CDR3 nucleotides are TGTGCCACCAGTGATGGGCAGGCGATGAGCCGAGATACGCAGTATTTT. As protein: CATSDGQAMSRDTQYF.